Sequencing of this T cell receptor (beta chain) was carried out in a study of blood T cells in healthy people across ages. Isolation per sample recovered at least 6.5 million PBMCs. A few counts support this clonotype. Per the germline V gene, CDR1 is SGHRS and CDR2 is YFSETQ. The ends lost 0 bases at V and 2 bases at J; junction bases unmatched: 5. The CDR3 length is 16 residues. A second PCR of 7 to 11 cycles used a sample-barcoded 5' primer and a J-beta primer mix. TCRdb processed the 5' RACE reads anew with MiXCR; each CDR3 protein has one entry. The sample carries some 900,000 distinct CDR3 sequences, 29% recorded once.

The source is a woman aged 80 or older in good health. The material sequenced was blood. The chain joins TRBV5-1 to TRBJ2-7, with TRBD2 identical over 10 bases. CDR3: CASSLVGTSAPYEQYF. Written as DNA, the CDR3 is TGCGCCAGCAGCTTGGTTGGGACTAGCGCCCCCTACGAGCAGTACTTC.